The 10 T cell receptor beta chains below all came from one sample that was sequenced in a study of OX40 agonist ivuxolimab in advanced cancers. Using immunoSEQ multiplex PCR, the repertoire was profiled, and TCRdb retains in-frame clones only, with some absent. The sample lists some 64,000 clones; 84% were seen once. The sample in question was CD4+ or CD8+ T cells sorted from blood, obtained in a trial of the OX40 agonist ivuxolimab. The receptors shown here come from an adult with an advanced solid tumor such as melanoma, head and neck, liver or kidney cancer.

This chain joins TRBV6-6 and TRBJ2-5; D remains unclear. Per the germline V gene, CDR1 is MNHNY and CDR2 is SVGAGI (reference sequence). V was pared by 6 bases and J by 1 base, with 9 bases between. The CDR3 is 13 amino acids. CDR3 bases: TGTGCCAGCAGCCTCGTACGCCAAGAGACCCAGTACTTC. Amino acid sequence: CASSLVRQETQYF.

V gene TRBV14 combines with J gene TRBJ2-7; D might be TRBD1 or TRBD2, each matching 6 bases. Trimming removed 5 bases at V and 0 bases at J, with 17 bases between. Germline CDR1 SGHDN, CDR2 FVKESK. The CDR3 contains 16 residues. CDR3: CASSFLSGGRSYEQYF. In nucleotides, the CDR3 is TGTGCCAGCAGCTTTCTTTCCGGGGGCCGCTCCTACGAGCAGTACTTC.

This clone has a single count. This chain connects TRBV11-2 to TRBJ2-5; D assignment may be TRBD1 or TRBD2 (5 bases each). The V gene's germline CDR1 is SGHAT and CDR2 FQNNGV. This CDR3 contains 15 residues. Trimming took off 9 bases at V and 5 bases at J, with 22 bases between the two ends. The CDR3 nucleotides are TGTGCCAGTCACAATAGAGGACTTTCAGGGGAGACCCAGTACTTC. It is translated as CASHNRGLSGETQYF.

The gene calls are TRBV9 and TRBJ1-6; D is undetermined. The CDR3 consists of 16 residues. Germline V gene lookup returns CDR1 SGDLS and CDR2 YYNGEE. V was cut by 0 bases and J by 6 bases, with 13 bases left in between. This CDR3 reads CASSVGASKGNSPLHF. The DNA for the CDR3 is TGTGCCAGCAGCGTAGGGGCCTCCAAGGGTAATTCACCCCTCCACTTT. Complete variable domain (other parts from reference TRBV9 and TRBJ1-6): DSGVTQTPKHLITATGQRVTLRCSPRSGDLSVYWYQQSLDQGLQFLIQYYNGEERAKGNILERFSAQQFPDLHSELNLSSLELGDSALYFCASSVGASKGNSPLHFGNGTRLTVT.

The CDR3 here is CATSRGGTGTTGANVLTF. CDR3 bases: TGTGCCACCAGCAGAGGAGGGACAGGGACCACTGGGGCCAACGTCCTGACTTTC. This chain joins TRBV15 and TRBJ2-6, with 9 bases fitting TRBD1. V lost 1 base, J lost 2 bases, and 6 bases stayed unmatched. The CDR3 sequence is 18 residues long. The germline V gene encodes CDR1 LNHNV and CDR2 YYDKDF (reference sequence). The entire variable domain, with the rest obtained from reference TRBV15 and TRBJ2-6, is as follows: DAMVIQNPRYQVTQFGKPVTLSCSQTLNHNVMYWYQQKSSQAPKLLFHYYDKDFNNEADTPDNFQSRRPNTSFCFLDIRSPGLGDTAMYLCATSRGGTGTTGANVLTFGAGSRLTVL.

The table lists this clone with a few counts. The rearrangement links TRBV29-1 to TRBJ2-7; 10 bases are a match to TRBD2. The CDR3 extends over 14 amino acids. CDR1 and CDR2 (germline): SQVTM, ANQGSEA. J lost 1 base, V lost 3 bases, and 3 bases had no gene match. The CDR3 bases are TGCAGCGTTGACGTAGCGGGGGGTTCCTACGAGCAGTACTTC. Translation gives CSVDVAGGSYEQYF.

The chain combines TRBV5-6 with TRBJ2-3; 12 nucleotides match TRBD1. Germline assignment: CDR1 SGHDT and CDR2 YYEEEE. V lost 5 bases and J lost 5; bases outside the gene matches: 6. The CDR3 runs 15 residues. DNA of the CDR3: TGTGCCAGCAGTTGGGACAGGGGGCTAGTAGATACGCAGTATTTT. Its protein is CASSWDRGLVDTQYF.

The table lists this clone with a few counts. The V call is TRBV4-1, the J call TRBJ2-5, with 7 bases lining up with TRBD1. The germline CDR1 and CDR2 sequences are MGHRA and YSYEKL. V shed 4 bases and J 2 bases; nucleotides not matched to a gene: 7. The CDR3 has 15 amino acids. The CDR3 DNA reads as TGCGCCAGCAGCCTACTAACAGGGGATCAAGAGACCCAGTACTTC. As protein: CASSLLTGDQETQYF.

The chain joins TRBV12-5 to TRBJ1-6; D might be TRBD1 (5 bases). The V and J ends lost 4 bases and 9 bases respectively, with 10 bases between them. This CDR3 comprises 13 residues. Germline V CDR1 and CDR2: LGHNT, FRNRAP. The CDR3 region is CASGWDGGSPLHF. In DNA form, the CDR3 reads TGTGCTAGTGGTTGGGACGGTGGTTCACCCCTCCACTTT.

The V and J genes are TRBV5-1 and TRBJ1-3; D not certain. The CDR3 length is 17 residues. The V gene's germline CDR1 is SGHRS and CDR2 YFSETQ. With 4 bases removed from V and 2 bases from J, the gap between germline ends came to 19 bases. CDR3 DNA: TGCGCCAGCAGCGCGAACCGACACAACCTCGCTGGAAACACCATATATTTT. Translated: CASSANRHNLAGNTIYF.